The present entry profiles one T cell receptor (beta chain) with its context. Clones were sequenced by immunoSEQ multiplex PCR, and TCRdb holds only the in-frame ones, with some missing. The data hold around 40,000 clones, with around 83% observed a single time. This sample is drawn from a study of PD-L1 blockade in urothelial cancer. Time point meaning: peripheral blood 6 weeks after treatment start. V was trimmed by 5 bases and J by 0 bases, leaving 7 bases between them. Per germline, CDR1 MNHEY and CDR2 SVGAGI. The CDR3 is 13 amino acids. The clonotype originates from a man between 65 and 85 years old with urothelial cancer. Sequencing was performed on PBMCs, taken around atezolizumab (anti-PD-L1) treatment. V usage is TRBV6-5 and J usage is TRBJ1-2, with D perhaps matching TRBD1 (5 bases). CDR3 loop: CASSKTANYGYTF. CDR3 DNA: TGTGCCAGCAGTAAGACAGCTAACTATGGCTACACCTTC.